A single sample gave rise to the 5 T cell receptor beta chains below, sequenced in a study of blood T cell repertoires in COVID-19. The repertoire was sequenced with immunoSEQ multiplex PCR; TCRdb's copy has only in-frame clones and lacks some. The sample lists 99,000 or so clones; 84% were seen once. The specimen was peripheral blood. Receptors were obtained from a man aged 65 to 79 with active or convalescent COVID-19.

This clone was detected only a few times. Other DNA sequences of this sample code for an identical CDR3. V is TRBV2 and J is TRBJ1-5, with 9 bases identical to TRBD1. The J segment lost 5 bases and the V segment lost 6 bases, leaving 2 bases of the junction unmatched. Germline values: CDR1 SNHLY, CDR2 FYNNEI. The length of the CDR3 is 13 residues. The DNA of the CDR3 is TGTGCCAGCAGCCGGGACAGGGATCAGCCCCAGCATTTT. Translated, it gives CASSRDRDQPQHF.

The chain recombines TRBV7-3 with TRBJ1-5; D possibly corresponds to TRBD1 (6 bases). The V gene lost 6 bases and the J gene lost 2 bases, with 11 bases spanning the gap. Germline CDR1 reads SGHTA; CDR2 reads FQGTGA. This CDR3 has 14 residues. The CDR3 DNA sequence: TGTGCCAGCAGTCCACAGGGTGGCAATCAGCCCCAGCATTTT. Translating it yields CASSPQGGNQPQHF.

The table lists this clone with a count of one. The same CDR3 can be traced to other DNA sequences in this sample. The J gene is TRBJ2-2, the V gene TRBV7-2; TRBD1 might be the D (6 bases). Trimming pared 1 base from V and 5 bases from J, leaving 8 bases between. The CDR3 is 14 residues long. Looked up from germline, CDR1 is SGHTA and CDR2 is FQGNSA. The CDR3 bases are TGTGCCAGCAGCTTAGAAGGGGGAACCGGGGAGCTGTTTTTT. Its protein is CASSLEGGTGELFF.

V is TRBV5-1 and J is TRBJ1-6; a possible D gene is TRBD1 (5 bases). Germline-derived CDR1 and CDR2 are SGHRS and YFSETQ. The CDR3 spans 17 residues. The germline V and J ends were trimmed by 1 base and 2 bases, with 13 bases remaining between them. CDR3 sequence (DNA): TGCGCCAGCAGCTTGCTTACAGGAGCAACCTATAATTCACCCCTCCACTTT. Its translation: CASSLLTGATYNSPLHF.

Only one count was recorded for this clone. This chain uses TRBV4-1 with TRBJ1-5; the D is unclear. In germline, CDR1 is MGHRA, CDR2 YSYEKL. The CDR3 has 15 amino acids. Trimming cost V 0 bases and J 1 base, with 7 bases left between them. The CDR3 here is CASSQDGGSNQPQHF. The CDR3 nucleotides are TGCGCCAGCAGCCAAGATGGAGGGAGCAATCAGCCCCAGCATTTT.